The rows below give T cell receptor beta chains drawn from one sample of a study of identical twins. TCRdb reprocessed the 5' RACE reads with MiXCR, giving one entry per CDR3 protein. Of 1.5 million to 2 million distinct CDR3 sequences in the sample, under 35% were seen once. Specimen: cord blood. The receptor source for this set is a newborn girl in good health. The CDR3 runs from the conserved cysteine through the conserved F or W. A D gene is named only where the DNA matches it firmly. Some rows mark clone size as missing; the rest say once, few, many or name a class of expanded clone.

abundance	j_gene	v_gene	d_gene	CDR3nt	CDR3aa
NA	TRBJ2-5	TRBV10-3	TRBD1	TGTGCCATCCGACCTAGGGACAGGGAGGAGACCCAGTACTTC	CAIRPRDREETQYF
few	TRBJ2-1	TRBV24-1	NA	TGTGCCACCAGTGATAAGTACTCCTACAATGAGCAGTTCTTC	CATSDKYSYNEQFF
NA	TRBJ2-5	TRBV18	TRBD1	TGTGCCAGCTCACCCCGACAGGGAGTAGCAGAGACCCAGTACTTC	CASSPRQGVAETQYF
NA	TRBJ1-2	TRBV10-3	NA	TGTGCCATCAGTGAGCTCCCGGGGCCGAACTATGGCTACACCTTC	CAISELPGPNYGYTF
few	TRBJ2-7	TRBV6-1	NA	TGTGCCAGCAGTGAAGCGCGCCTAAGACACTCCTACGAGCAGTACTTC	CASSEARLRHSYEQYF
many	TRBJ2-4	TRBV5-1	NA	TGCGCCAGCAGCTTTGGTGAGGGCAAAAACATTCAGTACTTC	CASSFGEGKNIQYF
NA	TRBJ2-3	TRBV5-1	TRBD2	TGCGCCAGCAGCTTAGGACTAGCGGGAAAATCTGCCCCTAGCACAGATACGCAGTATTTT	CASSLGLAGKSAPSTDTQYF
few	TRBJ2-1	TRBV20-1	NA	TGCAGTGCTAGAGACGTCCGCGGTGAGCAGTTCTTC	CSARDVRGEQFF
few	TRBJ2-1	TRBV4-2	TRBD2	TGTGCCAGCAGCCAAGAATGGCTAGCGGGGGGGCCGCCATTCGAGCAGTTCTTC	CASSQEWLAGGPPFEQFF
NA	TRBJ1-5	TRBV6-6	TRBD1	TGTGCCAGCACCTCGACAGGGGGTCAGCCCCAGCATTTT	CASTSTGGQPQHF
NA	TRBJ2-5	TRBV2	TRBD2	TGTGCCAGCCACGGGGGGTACCAAGAGACCCAGTACTTC	CASHGGYQETQYF
NA	TRBJ2-3	TRBV29-1	NA	TGCAGCGTTGTCAGGGGCCAACATACAGATACGCAGTATTTT	CSVVRGQHTDTQYF
few	TRBJ1-5	TRBV6-5	TRBD1	TGTGCCAGCAGGTCCGACAGGGATAGCAATCAGCCCCAGCATTTT	CASRSDRDSNQPQHF
NA	TRBJ1-5	TRBV4-2	NA	TGTGCCAGCAGCCCCGAACGCATGGGGGGTCAGCCCCAGCATTTT	CASSPERMGGQPQHF
few	TRBJ2-1	TRBV19	TRBD2	TGTGCCAGTACCGGACTAGCGGGCTCCCCCTACAATGAGCAGTTCTTC	CASTGLAGSPYNEQFF
few	TRBJ2-1	TRBV9	TRBD1	TGTGCCAGCAGCCCAGGGACAGGGTCTAGCAATGAGCAGTTCTTC	CASSPGTGSSNEQFF
NA	TRBJ2-1	TRBV2	NA	TGTGCCAGCAAGATAATCGGTTCGGGAGTCTACAATGAGCAGTTCTTC	CASKIIGSGVYNEQFF
NA	TRBJ2-5	TRBV7-7	NA	TGTGCCAGCAGCATTTTGGGACGGATTAATGAGCAGTACTTC	CASSILGRINEQYF
NA	TRBJ2-7	TRBV4-2	TRBD2	TGTGCCAGCAGCCAAGATCGGATTAGCGGGAGTTTGGCCTACGAGCAGTACTTC	CASSQDRISGSLAYEQYF
NA	TRBJ2-7	TRBV12-3/TRBV12-4	TRBD2	TGTGCCAGCAGTTTCCGGCGGGGGGGGTACGAGCAGTACTTC	CASSFRRGGYEQYF
once	TRBJ2-7	TRBV7-2	TRBD2	TGTGCCAGCAGCTTAAGTAGGATAGCGGGAGGGCCATACGAGCAGTACTTC	CASSLSRIAGGPYEQYF
NA	TRBJ2-3	TRBV20-1	NA	TGCAGTGCTAGCTATCCGGGGGCAGATACGCAGTATTTT	CSASYPGADTQYF
NA	TRBJ2-5	TRBV5-1	NA	TGCGCCAGCAGTTTCCAATGGGAAGAGACCCAGTACTTC	CASSFQWEETQYF
NA	TRBJ1-1	TRBV11-3	TRBD1	TGTGCCAGCAGCTTAGCTCCGGACAGGGTTAAGGATGAAGCTTTCTTT	CASSLAPDRVKDEAFF
NA	TRBJ2-1	TRBV5-1	NA	TGCGCCAGCAGCTTGTACTACGGCCACAATGAGCAGTTCTTC	CASSLYYGHNEQFF
few	TRBJ1-5	TRBV28	NA	TGTGCCAGCAGTTTCCAGCTTAATCAGCCCCAGCATTTT	CASSFQLNQPQHF
few	TRBJ2-5	TRBV9	NA	TGTGCCAGCAGCGAATCTCGCCTAGCGAGGAAAGAGACCCAGTACTTC	CASSESRLARKETQYF
NA	TRBJ2-1	TRBV20-1	NA	TGCAGTGCTCCCTCTTCGAGCCTGCCGAATGAGCAGTTCTTC	CSAPSSSLPNEQFF
NA	TRBJ2-1	TRBV5-1	TRBD1	TGCGCCAGCAGCGAATGGCCGGGACAGGGGGTCTCTCTTTCTCCCACTGAGCAGTTCTTC	CASSEWPGQGVSLSPTEQFF
NA	TRBJ2-3	TRBV2	NA	TGTGCCAGCAGTGTATCTGCGGGGTCAGATACGCAGTATTTT	CASSVSAGSDTQYF
many	TRBJ2-5	TRBV5-1	TRBD1	TGCGCCAGCAACTTTGGACAGGGATGGGAGACCCAGTACTTC	CASNFGQGWETQYF
few	TRBJ1-2	TRBV21-1	NA	TGTGCCAGCAGCAAAGCGATCGGAGACTATGGCTACACCTTC	CASSKAIGDYGYTF
NA	TRBJ2-5	TRBV15	TRBD2	TGTGCCACCAAGACTAGCGGTAACAATGAGCAGTACTTC	CATKTSGNNEQYF
NA	TRBJ2-3	TRBV24-1	TRBD2	TGTGCCACCAGTCCAGCGCCCGGGACTAGCGGGACGGTAGATACGCAGTATTTT	CATSPAPGTSGTVDTQYF
NA	TRBJ2-1	TRBV7-2	NA	TGTGCCAGCAGCTGGGGGATATCCTACAATGAGCAGTTCTTC	CASSWGISYNEQFF
NA	TRBJ2-7	TRBV28	TRBD2	TGTGCCAGCAGTTTTCCTCGGGGGGATTTGCCCTACGAGCAGTACTTC	CASSFPRGDLPYEQYF
few	TRBJ2-5	TRBV7-8	NA	TGTGCCAGCAGCTTAAGGAGGGGGCGCGAGGAGACCCAGTACTTC	CASSLRRGREETQYF
few	TRBJ1-2	TRBV5-1	NA	TGCGCCAGCAGCTTGATCGGGGCGGACTACTATGGCTACACCTTC	CASSLIGADYYGYTF
few	TRBJ2-1	TRBV28	TRBD2	TGTGCCAGCAGTTTATTGGGGGGGGGGGCCTACAATGAGCAGTTCTTC	CASSLLGGGAYNEQFF
NA	TRBJ2-5	TRBV27	NA	TGTGCCAGCAGTGCAGACAGGCGGGAGACCCAGTACTTC	CASSADRRETQYF
NA	TRBJ2-5	TRBV5-1	NA	TGCGCCAGCAGCTTAAGGACTATAAAACAAGAGACCCAGTACTTC	CASSLRTIKQETQYF
many	TRBJ1-2	TRBV10-3	NA	TGTGCCATCAGTGAGCCAGGGTACGGCTACACCTTC	CAISEPGYGYTF
NA	TRBJ2-3	TRBV24-1	TRBD2	TGTGCCACCAGTGATTTCGGGGGGATAGATACGCAGTATTTT	CATSDFGGIDTQYF
NA	TRBJ2-3	TRBV12-3/TRBV12-4	TRBD2	TGTGCCAGCAACCTTATAGCGGGGGGAAGCACAGATACGCAGTATTTT	CASNLIAGGSTDTQYF
many	TRBJ2-3	TRBV3-1	NA	TGTGCCAGCAGCAAAGGCAGGGTAACAGATACGCAGTATTTT	CASSKGRVTDTQYF
NA	TRBJ2-7	TRBV6-8	NA	TGTGCCAGCAGTTATCGAGGTCTAAGATCACGGTCGGTCGGGCAGTACTTC	CASSYRGLRSRSVGQYF
NA	TRBJ2-1	TRBV15	NA	TGTGCCACCAGCCCCCAGCGGAGCGACCAAGAGCAGTTCTTC	CATSPQRSDQEQFF
NA	TRBJ1-1	TRBV5-1	NA	TGCGCCAGCAGCCTACTACCCTTGGGGGACACTGAAGCTTTCTTT	CASSLLPLGDTEAFF
few	TRBJ2-5	TRBV4-1	NA	TGCGCCAGCAGCCAAGTGCCCCCGGAGACCCAGTACTTC	CASSQVPPETQYF
few	TRBJ2-3	TRBV10-1	NA	TGCGCCAGCAGTGAGCCCCTGCATACGCAGTATTTT	CASSEPLHTQYF
few	TRBJ2-3	TRBV5-4	NA	TGTGCCAGCAGCTTGTTCGGACTCAGCACAGATACGCAGTATTTT	CASSLFGLSTDTQYF
NA	TRBJ1-1	TRBV6-5	NA	TGTGCCAGCAGTTACGGGGGAAACATGAACACTGAAGCTTTCTTT	CASSYGGNMNTEAFF